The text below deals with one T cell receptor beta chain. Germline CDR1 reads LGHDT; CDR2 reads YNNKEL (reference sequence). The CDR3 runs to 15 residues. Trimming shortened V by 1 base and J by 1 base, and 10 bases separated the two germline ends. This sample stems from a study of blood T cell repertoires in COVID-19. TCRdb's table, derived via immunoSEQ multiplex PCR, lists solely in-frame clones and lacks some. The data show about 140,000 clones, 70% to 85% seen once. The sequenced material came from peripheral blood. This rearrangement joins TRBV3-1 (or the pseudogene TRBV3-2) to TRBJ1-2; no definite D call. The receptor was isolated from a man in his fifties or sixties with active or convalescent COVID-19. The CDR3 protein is CASSQVSTDNYGYTF. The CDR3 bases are TGTGCCAGCAGCCAAGTTTCTACAGATAACTATGGCTACACCTTC.